This T cell receptor (beta chain) was recovered during a study of PD-1 blockade in classical Hodgkin lymphoma. Indicated time point: newly diagnosed, previously untreated cHL patient sample. The authors used newly diagnosed, untreated classical Hodgkin lymphoma PBMCs as comparison. Germline V gene lookup returns CDR1 SQVTM and CDR2 ANQGSEA. The CDR3 is made up of 13 amino acids. Trimming at V came to 7 bases and at J to 9 bases, leaving 14 bases not matched to a gene. The assay was immunoSEQ multiplex PCR, and TCRdb's table has in-frame clones only and misses some. Here the sample spans 20,000 to 25,000 clones, about 95% being singletons.

This TCR was recovered from a human donor with classical Hodgkin lymphoma. The chain has TRBV29-1 and TRBJ2-5; TRBD1 aligns across 7 bases. Sequenced material: peripheral blood mononuclear cells (PBMCs). The CDR3 here is CSGGQQGNRAQYF. CDR3 DNA sequence: TGCAGCGGGGGTCAACAGGGGAATAGGGCCCAGTACTTC.